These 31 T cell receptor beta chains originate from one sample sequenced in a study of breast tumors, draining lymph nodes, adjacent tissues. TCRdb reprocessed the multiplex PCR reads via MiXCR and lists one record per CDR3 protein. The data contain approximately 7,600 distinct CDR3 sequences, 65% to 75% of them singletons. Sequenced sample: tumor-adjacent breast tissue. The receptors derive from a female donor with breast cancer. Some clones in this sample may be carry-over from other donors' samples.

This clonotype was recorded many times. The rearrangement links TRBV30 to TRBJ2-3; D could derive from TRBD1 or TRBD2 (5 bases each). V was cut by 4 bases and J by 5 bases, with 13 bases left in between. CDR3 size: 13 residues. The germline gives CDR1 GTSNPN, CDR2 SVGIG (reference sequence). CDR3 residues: CAWKHPGGDTQYF. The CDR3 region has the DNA TGTGCCTGGAAACACCCTGGGGGAGATACGCAGTATTTT.

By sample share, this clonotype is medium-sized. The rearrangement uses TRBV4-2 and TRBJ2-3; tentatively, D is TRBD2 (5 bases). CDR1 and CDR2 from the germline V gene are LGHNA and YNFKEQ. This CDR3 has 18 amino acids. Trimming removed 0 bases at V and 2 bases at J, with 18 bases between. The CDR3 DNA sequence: TGTGCCAGCAGCCAAGATTTGAGTTCAGAGGGCCTCACAGATACGCAGTATTTT. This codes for CASSQDLSSEGLTDTQYF.

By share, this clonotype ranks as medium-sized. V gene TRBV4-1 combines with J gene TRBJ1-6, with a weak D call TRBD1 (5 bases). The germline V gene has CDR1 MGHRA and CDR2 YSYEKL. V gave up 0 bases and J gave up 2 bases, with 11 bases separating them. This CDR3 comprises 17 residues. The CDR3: CASSQDSGAAYNSPLHF. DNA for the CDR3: TGCGCCAGCAGCCAAGATTCCGGGGCAGCCTATAATTCACCCCTCCACTTT.

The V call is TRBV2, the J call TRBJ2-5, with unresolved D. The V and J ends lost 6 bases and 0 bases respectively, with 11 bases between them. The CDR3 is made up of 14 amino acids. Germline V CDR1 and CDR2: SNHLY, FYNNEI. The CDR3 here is CASSYDTDQETQYF. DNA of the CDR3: TGTGCCAGCAGCTATGACACAGACCAAGAGACCCAGTACTTC.

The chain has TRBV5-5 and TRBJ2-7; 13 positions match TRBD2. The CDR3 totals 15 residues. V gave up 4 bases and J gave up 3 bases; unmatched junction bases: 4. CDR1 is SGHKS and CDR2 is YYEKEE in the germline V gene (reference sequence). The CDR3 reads CASSALAGGNYEQYF. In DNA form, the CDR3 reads TGTGCCAGCAGCGCACTAGCGGGAGGGAACTACGAGCAGTACTTC.

The chain's CDR3 is CASSEVPGGEKLFF. The CDR3 nucleotides read TGTGCCAGCAGTGAAGTGCCAGGGGGGGAAAAACTGTTTTTT. The J gene is TRBJ1-4, the V gene TRBV6-1; TRBD1 agrees at 7 bases. This CDR3 contains 14 residues. CDR1 and CDR2 from the germline V gene are MNHNS and SASEGT. J lost 8 bases, V lost 1 base, and 4 bases had no gene match.

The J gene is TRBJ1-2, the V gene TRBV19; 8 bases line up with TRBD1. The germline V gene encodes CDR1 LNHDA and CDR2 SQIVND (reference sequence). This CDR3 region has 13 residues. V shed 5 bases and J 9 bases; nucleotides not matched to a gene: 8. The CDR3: CASSHGTGESYTF. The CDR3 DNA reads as TGTGCCAGTAGTCACGGGACAGGAGAGAGCTACACCTTC.

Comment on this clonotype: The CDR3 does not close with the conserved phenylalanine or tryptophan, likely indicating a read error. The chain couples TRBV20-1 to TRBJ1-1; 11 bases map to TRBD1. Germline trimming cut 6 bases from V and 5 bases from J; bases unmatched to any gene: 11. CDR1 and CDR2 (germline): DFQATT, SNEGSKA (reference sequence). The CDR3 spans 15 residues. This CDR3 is CSARDRGIISTEAFS. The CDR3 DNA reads TGCAGTGCCCGGGACAGGGGGATAATTAGTACTGAAGCTTTCTCT.

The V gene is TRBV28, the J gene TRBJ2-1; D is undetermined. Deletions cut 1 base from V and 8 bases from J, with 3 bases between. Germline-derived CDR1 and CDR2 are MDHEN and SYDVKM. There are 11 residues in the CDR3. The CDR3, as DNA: TGTGCCAGCAGTTTATACGATGAGCAGTTCTTC. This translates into CASSLYDEQFF.

The chain's CDR3 is CSARFTGDEQYF. The CDR3 nucleotides are TGCAGTGCTAGATTCACAGGGGACGAGCAGTACTTC. The chain links TRBV20-1 to TRBJ2-7; TRBD1 matches 7 bases. J was trimmed by 5 bases and V by 2 bases; bases with no gene match: 3. The CDR3 runs to 12 residues. Germline values: CDR1 DFQATT, CDR2 SNEGSKA (reference sequence).

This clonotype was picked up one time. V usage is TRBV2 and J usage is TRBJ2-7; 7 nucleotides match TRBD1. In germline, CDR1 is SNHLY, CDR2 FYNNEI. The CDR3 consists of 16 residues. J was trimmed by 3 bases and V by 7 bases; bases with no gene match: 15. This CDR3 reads CASTADRPFHNYEQYF. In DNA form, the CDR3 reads TGTGCCAGCACCGCGGACAGGCCTTTTCACAACTACGAGCAGTACTTC.

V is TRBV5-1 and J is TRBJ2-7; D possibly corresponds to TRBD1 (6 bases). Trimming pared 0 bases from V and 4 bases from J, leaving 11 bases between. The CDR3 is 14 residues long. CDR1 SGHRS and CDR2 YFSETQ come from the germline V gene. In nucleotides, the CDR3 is TGCGCCAGCAGCTTGGACCTCACAGGGTACGAGCAGTACTTC. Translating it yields CASSLDLTGYEQYF.

CDR3 DNA sequence: TGTGCCACTACAACATGGGATCGGGCCCGACCTCAAGAACTGTTTTTT. Amino acids: CATTTWDRARPQELFF. The chain carries TRBV2 and TRBJ1-4; no definite D call. V was clipped by 10 bases and J by 12 bases, with 30 bases between them. Germline CDR1 SNHLY, CDR2 FYNNEI. The CDR3 is 16 residues long. The complete variable domain, with remaining parts taken from reference TRBV2 and TRBJ1-4, reads EPEVTQTPSHQVTQMGQEVILRCVPISNHLYFYWYRQILGQKVEFLVSFYNNEISEKSEIFDDQFSVERPDGSNFTLKIRSTKLEDSAMYFCATTTWDRARPQELFFGSGTQLSVL.

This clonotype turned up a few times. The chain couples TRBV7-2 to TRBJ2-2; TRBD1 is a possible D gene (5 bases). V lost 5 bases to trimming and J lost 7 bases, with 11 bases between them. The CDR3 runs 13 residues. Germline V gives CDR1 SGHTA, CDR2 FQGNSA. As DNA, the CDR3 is TGTGCCAGCAGCCAACAGGCGGTCGGGGAGCTGTTTTTT. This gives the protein CASSQQAVGELFF.

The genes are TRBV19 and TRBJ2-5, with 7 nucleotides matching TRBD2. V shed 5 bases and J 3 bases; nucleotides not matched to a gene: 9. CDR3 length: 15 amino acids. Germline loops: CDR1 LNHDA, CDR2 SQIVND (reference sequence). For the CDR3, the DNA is TGTGCCAGTAGTCGGAGGACTAGAAGGGAAGAGACCCAGTACTTC. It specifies CASSRRTRREETQYF.

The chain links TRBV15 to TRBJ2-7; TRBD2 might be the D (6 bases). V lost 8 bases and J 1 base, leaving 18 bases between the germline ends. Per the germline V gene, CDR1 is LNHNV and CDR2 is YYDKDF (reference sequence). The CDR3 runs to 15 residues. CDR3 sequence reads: CATAPAGSGSYEQYF. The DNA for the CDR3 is TGTGCCACCGCCCCGGCGGGTAGCGGATCCTACGAGCAGTACTTC.

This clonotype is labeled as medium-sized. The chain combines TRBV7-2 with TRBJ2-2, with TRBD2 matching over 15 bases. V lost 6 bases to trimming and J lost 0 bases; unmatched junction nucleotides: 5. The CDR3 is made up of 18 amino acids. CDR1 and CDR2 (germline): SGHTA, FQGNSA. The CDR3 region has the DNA TGTGCCAGCAGGTTACGGACTAGCGGGGGGGCGAACACCGGGGAGCTGTTTTTT. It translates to CASRLRTSGGANTGELFF.

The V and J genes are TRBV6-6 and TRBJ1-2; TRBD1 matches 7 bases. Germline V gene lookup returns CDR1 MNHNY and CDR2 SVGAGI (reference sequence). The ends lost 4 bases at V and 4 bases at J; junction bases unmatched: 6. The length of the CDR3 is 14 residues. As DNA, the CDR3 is TGTGCCAGCAGTTTGACAGGGACCCCCTATGGCTACACCTTC. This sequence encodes CASSLTGTPYGYTF.

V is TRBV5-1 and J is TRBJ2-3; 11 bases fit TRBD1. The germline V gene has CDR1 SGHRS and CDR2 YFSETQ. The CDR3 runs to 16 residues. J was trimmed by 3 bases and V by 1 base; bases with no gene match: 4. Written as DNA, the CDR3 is TGCGCCAGCAGCTTGCTGGGACAGGGGGGGACAGATACGCAGTATTTT. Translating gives CASSLLGQGGTDTQYF. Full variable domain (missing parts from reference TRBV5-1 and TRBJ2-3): KAGVTQTPRYLIKTRGQQVTLSCSPISGHRSVSWYQQTPGQGLQFLFEYFSETQRNKGNFPGRFSGRQFSNSRSEMNVSTLELGDSALYLCASSLLGQGGTDTQYFGPGTRLTVL.

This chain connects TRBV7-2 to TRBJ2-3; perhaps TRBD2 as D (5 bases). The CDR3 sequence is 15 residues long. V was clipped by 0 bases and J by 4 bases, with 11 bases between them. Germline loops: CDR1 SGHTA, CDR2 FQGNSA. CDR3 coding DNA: TGTGCCAGCAGCTTAGCGGGAGCCCTCTCAGATACGCAGTATTTT. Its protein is CASSLAGALSDTQYF.

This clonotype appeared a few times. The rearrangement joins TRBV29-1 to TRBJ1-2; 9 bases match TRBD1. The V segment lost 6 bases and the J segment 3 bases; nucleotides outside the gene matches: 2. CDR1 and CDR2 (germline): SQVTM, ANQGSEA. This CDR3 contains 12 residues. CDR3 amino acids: CSVQGADYGYTF. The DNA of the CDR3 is TGCAGCGTACAGGGGGCTGACTATGGCTACACCTTC. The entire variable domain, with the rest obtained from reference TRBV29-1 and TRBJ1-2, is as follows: SAVISQKPSRDICQRGTSLTIQCQVDSQVTMMFWYRQQPGQSLTLIATANQGSEATYESGFVIDKFPISRPNLTFSTLTVSNMSPEDSSIYLCSVQGADYGYTFGSGTRLTVV.

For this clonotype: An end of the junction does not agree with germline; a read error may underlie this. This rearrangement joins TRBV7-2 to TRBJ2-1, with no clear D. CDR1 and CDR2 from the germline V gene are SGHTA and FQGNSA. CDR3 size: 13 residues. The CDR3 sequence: CASSLGWANGQFF. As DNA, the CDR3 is TGTGCCAGCAGCTTAGGATGGGCCAATGGGCAGTTCTTC.

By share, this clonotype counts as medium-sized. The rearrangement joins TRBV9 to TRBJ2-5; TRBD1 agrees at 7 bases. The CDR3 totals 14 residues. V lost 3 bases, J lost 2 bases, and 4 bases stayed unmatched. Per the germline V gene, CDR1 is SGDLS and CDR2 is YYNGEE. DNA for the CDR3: TGTGCCAGCAGCGGCCGGGACAGTCAAGAGACCCAGTACTTC. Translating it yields CASSGRDSQETQYF.

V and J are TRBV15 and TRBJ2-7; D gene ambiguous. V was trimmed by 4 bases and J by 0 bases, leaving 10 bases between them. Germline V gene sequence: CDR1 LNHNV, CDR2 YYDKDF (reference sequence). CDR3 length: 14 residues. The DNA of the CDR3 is TGTGCCACCAGCACCGTCCGAAGCTCCTACGAGCAGTACTTC. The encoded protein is CATSTVRSSYEQYF.

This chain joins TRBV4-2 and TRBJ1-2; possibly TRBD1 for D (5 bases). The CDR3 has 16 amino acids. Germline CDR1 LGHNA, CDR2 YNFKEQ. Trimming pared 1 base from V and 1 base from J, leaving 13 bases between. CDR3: CASSQVGADFNYGYTF. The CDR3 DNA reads TGTGCCAGCAGCCAAGTCGGGGCAGATTTTAACTATGGCTACACCTTC.

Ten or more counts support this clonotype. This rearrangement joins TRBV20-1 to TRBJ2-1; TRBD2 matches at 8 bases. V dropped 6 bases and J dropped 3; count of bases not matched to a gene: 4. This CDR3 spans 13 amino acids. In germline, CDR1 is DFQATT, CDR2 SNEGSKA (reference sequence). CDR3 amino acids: CSAMGLVYNEQFF. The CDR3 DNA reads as TGCAGTGCCATGGGACTAGTCTACAATGAGCAGTTCTTC.

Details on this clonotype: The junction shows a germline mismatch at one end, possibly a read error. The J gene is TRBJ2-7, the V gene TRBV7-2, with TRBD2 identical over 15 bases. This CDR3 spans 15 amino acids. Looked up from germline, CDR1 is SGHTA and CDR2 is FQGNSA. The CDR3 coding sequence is TGTGCCAGCAGCTCCCCCGCCGGGACTAGCGGGAGGTTGCACTTC. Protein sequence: CASSSPAGTSGRLHF.

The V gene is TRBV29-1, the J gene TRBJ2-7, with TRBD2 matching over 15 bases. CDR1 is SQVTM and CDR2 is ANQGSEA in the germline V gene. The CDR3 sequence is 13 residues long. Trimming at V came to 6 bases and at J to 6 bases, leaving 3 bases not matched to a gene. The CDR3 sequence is CSVRTSGRVEQYF. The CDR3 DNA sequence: TGCAGCGTCCGGACTAGCGGGAGGGTCGAGCAGTACTTC.

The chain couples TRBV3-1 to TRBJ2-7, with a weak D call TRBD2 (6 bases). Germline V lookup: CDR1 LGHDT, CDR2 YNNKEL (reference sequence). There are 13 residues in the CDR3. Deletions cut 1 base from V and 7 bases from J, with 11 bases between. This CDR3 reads CASSQAGAEEQYF. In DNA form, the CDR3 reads TGTGCCAGCAGCCAAGCGGGAGCGGAAGAGCAGTACTTC.

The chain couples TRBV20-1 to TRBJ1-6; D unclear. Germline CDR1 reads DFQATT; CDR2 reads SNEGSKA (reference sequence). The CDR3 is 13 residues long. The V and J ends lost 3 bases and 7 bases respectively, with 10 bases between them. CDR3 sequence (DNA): TGCAGTGCTAGTGGGAGGATGAATTCACCCCTCCACTTT. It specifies CSASGRMNSPLHF.

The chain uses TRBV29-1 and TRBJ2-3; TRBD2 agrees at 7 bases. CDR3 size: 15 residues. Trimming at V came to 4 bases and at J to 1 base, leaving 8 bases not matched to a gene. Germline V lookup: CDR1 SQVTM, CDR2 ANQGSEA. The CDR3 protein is CSVGRRERGTDTQYF. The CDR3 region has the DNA TGCAGCGTTGGAAGGCGGGAGAGGGGCACAGATACGCAGTATTTT.